The source of this T cell receptor (beta chain) is a study of breast tumors, draining lymph nodes, adjacent tissues. Regarding this clonotype: The antigen is unknown.

Study-level points and caveats: Compared with lymph nodes, tumors were less diverse; compared with nontumor tissue, more.

MiXCR was run by TCRdb on the multiplex PCR reads, yielding one entry per CDR3 protein. The sample lists approximately 300,000 distinct CDR3 sequences, around 30% seen once, with 1.1% in the top ten. CDR1 and CDR2 (germline): PRHDT, FYEKMQ (reference sequence). The CDR3 spans 18 residues. V was pared by 5 bases and J by 3 bases, with 16 bases of the junction left unmatched. The lymph nodes were axillary draining lymph nodes from breast cancer patients. The chain carries TRBV13 and TRBJ2-1, with TRBD1 identical over 7 bases. Sequenced material: axillary lymph node tissue. This receptor was taken from a female donor with breast cancer. Some clones in this sample may be carry-over from other donors' samples. The CDR3, as DNA: TGTGCCAGCAGCCCAGGGGGTGTGGGCGTCTCCAACTACAATGAGCAGTTCTTC. It is translated as CASSPGGVGVSNYNEQFF.